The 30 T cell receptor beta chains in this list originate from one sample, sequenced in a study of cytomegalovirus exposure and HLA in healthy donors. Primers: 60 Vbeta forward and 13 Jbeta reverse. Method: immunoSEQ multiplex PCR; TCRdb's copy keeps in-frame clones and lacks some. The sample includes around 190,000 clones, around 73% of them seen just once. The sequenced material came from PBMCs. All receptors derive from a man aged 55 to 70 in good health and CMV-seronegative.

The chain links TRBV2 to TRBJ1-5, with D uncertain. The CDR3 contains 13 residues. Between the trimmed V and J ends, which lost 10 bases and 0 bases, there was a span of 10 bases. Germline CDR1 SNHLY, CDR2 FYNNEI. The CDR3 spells CATHIHSNQPQHF. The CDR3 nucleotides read TGTGCCACTCACATTCATAGCAATCAGCCCCAGCATTTT.

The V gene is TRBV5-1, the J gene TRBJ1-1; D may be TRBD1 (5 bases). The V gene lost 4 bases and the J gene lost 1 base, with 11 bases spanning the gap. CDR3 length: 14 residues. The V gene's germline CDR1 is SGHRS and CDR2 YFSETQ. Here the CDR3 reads CASSEATANTEAFF. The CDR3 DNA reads TGCGCCAGCAGCGAAGCGACAGCGAACACTGAAGCTTTCTTT.

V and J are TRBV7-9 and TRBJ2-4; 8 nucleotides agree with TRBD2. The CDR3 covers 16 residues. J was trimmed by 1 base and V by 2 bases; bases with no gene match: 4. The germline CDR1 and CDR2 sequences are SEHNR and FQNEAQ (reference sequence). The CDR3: CASSLPPSGAKNIQYF. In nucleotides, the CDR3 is TGTGCCAGCAGCTTACCCCCTAGCGGGGCCAAAAACATTCAGTACTTC.

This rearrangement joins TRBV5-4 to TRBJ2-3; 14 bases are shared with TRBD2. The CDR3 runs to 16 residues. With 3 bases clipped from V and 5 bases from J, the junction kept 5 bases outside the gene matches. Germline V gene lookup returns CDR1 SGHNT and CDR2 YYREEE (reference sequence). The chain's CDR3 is CASSSGLAGVRDTQYF. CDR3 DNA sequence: TGTGCCAGCAGCTCGGGACTAGCGGGAGTCAGAGATACGCAGTATTTT.

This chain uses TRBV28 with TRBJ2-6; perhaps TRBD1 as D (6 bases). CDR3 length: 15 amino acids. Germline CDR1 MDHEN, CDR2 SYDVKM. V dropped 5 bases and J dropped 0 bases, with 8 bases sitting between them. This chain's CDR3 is CASSTGISGANVLTF. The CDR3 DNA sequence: TGTGCCAGCAGTACAGGGATCTCTGGGGCCAACGTCCTGACTTTC.

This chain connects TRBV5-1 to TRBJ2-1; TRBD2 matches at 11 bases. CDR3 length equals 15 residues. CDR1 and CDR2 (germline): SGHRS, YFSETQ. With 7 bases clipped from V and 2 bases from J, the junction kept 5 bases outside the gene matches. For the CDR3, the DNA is TGCGCCAGCCGCGTAGCGGGAGGGCCCTACAATGAGCAGTTCTTC. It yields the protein CASRVAGGPYNEQFF. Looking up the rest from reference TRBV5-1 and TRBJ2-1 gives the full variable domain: KAGVTQTPRYLIKTRGQQVTLSCSPISGHRSVSWYQQTPGQGLQFLFEYFSETQRNKGNFPGRFSGRQFSNSRSEMNVSTLELGDSALYLCASRVAGGPYNEQFFGPGTRLTVL.

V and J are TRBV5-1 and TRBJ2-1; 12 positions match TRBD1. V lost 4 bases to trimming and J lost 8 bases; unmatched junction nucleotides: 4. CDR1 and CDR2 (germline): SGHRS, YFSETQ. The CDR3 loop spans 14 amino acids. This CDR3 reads CASSRGTGGDEQFF. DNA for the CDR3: TGCGCCAGCAGCCGAGGGACAGGGGGCGATGAGCAGTTCTTC.

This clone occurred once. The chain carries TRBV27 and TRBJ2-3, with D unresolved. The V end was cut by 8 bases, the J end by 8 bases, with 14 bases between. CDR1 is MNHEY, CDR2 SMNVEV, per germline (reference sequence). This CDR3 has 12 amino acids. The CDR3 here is CASGLEAATQYF. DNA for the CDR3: TGTGCCAGCGGCCTAGAGGCTGCTACGCAGTATTTT.

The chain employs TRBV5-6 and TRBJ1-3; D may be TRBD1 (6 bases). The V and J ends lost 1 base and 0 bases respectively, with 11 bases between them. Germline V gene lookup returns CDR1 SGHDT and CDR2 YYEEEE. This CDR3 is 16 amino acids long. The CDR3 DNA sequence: TGTGCCAGCAGCTTGTTTCTCAGGGGCTCTGGAAACACCATATATTTT. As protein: CASSLFLRGSGNTIYF.

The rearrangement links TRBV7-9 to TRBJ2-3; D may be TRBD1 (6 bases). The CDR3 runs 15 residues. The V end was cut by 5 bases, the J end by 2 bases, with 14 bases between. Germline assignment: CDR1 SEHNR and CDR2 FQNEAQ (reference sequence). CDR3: CASSGRDTLTDTQYF. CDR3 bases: TGTGCCAGCAGCGGCCGGGACACCCTCACAGATACGCAGTATTTT.

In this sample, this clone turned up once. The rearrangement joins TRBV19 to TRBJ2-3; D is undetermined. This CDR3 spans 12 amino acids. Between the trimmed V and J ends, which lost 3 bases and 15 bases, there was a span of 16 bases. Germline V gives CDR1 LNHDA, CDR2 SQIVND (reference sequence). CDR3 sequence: CASSMGRSSIYF. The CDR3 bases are TGTGCCAGTAGTATGGGCAGAAGTTCCATTTATTTT.

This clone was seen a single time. CDR3 region: CASSVFRGDEAFF. The CDR3 coding sequence is TGTGCCAGCAGTGTTTTCAGGGGAGACGAAGCTTTCTTT. The chain recombines TRBV6-1 with TRBJ1-1; D is possibly TRBD1 (6 bases). V was pared by 4 bases and J by 8 bases, with 14 bases between. CDR1 is MNHNS, CDR2 SASEGT, per germline. This CDR3 has 13 amino acids.

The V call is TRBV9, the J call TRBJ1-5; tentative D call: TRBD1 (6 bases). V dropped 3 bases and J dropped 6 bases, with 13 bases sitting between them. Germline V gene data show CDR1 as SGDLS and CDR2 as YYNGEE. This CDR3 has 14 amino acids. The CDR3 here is CASSAGETRQPQHF. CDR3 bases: TGTGCCAGCAGCGCAGGGGAGACGCGTCAGCCCCAGCATTTT.

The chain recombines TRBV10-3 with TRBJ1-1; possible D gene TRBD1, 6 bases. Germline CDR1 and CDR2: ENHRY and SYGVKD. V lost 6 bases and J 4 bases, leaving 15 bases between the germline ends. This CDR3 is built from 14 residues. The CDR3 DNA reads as TGTGCCATCAGATTGGACAGCGCGACCACTGAAGCTTTCTTT. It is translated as CAIRLDSATTEAFF.

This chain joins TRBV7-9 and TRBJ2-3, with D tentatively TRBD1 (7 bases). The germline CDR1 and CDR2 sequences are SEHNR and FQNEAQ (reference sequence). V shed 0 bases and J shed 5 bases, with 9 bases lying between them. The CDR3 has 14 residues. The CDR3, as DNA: TGTGCCAGCAGCTTAGCCCAGGGGGGAGATACGCAGTATTTT. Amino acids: CASSLAQGGDTQYF. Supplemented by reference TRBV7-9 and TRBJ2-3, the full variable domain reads DTGVSQNPRHKITKRGQNVTFRCDPISEHNRLYWYRQTLGQGPEFLTYFQNEAQLEKSRLLSDRFSAERPKGSFSTLEIQRTEQGDSAMYLCASSLAQGGDTQYFGPGTRLTVL.

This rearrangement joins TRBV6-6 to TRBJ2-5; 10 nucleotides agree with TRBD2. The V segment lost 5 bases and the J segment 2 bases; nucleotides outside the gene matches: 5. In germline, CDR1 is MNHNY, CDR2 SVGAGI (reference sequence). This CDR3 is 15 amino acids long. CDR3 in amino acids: CASSTSGEIQETQYF. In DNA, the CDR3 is TGTGCCAGCAGTACTAGCGGGGAAATTCAAGAGACCCAGTACTTC.

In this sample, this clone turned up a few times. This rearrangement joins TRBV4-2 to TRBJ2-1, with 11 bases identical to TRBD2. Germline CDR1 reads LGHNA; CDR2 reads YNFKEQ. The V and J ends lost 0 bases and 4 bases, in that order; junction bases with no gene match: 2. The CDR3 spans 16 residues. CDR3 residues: CASSQEASGGYNEQFF. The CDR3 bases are TGTGCCAGCAGCCAAGAGGCTAGCGGGGGGTACAATGAGCAGTTCTTC.

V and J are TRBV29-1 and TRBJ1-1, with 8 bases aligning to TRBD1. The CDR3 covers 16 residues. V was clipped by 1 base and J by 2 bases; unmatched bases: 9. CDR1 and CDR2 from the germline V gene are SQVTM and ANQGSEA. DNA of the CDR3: TGCAGCGTTGAAGGATGGGCTGACAGGGGAAACACTGAAGCTTTCTTT. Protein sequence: CSVEGWADRGNTEAFF.

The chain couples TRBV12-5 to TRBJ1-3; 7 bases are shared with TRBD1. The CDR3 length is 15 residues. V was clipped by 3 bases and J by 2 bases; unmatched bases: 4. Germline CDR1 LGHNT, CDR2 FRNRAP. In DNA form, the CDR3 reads TGTGCTAGTGGTTTTCCCACAGGGGCTGGAAACACCATATATTTT. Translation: CASGFPTGAGNTIYF.

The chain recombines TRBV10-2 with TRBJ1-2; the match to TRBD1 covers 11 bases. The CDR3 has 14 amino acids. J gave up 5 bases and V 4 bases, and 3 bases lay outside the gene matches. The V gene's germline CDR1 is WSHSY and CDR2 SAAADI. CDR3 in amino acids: CASSGGQGVYGYTF. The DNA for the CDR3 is TGCGCCAGCAGTGGGGGACAGGGGGTATATGGCTACACCTTC.

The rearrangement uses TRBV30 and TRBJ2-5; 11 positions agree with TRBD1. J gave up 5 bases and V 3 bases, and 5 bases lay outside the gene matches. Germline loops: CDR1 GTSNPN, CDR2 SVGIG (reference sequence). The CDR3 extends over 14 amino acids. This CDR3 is CAWRGQGAWETQYF. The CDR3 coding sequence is TGTGCCTGGAGAGGACAGGGGGCTTGGGAGACCCAGTACTTC.

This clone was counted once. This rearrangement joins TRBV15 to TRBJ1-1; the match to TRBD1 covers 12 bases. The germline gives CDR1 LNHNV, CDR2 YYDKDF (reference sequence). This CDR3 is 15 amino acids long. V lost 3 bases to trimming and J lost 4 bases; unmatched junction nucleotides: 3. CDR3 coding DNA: TGTGCCACCAGCAGCGGGGGACAGGGGGCCACTGAAGCTTTCTTT. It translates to CATSSGGQGATEAFF.

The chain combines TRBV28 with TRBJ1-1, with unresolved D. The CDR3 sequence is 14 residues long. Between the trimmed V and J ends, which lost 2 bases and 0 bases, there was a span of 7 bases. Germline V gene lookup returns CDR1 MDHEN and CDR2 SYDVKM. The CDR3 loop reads CASSLVRLNTEAFF. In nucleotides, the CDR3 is TGTGCCAGCAGTTTAGTACGGTTGAACACTGAAGCTTTCTTT.

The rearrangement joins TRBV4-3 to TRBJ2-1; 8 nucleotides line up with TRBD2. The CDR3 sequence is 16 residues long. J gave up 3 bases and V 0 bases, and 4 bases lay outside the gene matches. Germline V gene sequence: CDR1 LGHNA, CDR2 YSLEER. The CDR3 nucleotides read TGCGCCAGCAGCCAAGATCGGGCGGGAGGCTACAATGAGCAGTTCTTC. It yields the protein CASSQDRAGGYNEQFF.

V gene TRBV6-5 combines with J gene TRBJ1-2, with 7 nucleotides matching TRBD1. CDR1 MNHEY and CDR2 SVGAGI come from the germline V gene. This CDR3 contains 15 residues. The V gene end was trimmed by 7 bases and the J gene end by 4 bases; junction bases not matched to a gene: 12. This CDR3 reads CASNRGAGGSYGYTF. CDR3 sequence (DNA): TGTGCCAGCAATAGGGGGGCAGGGGGATCCTATGGCTACACCTTC.

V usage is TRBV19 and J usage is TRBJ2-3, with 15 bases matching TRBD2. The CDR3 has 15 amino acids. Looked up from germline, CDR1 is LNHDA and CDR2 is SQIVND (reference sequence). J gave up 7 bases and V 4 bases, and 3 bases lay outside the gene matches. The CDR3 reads CASSSGTSGRNTQYF. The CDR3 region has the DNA TGTGCCAGTAGTAGCGGGACTAGCGGGAGGAATACGCAGTATTTT. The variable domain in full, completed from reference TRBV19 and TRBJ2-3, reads DGGITQSPKYLFRKEGQNVTLSCEQNLNHDAMYWYRQDPGQGLRLIYYSQIVNDFQKGDIAEGYSVSREKKESFPLTVTSAQKNPTAFYLCASSSGTSGRNTQYFGPGTRLTVL.

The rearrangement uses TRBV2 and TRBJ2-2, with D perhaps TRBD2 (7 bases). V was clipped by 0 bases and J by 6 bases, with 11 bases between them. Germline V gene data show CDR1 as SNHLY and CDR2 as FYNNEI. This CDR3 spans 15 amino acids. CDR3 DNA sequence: TGTGCCAGCAGTGAAGCGGGGGGGCCTGCCGGGGAGCTGTTTTTT. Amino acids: CASSEAGGPAGELFF. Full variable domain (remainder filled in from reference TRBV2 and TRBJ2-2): EPEVTQTPSHQVTQMGQEVILRCVPISNHLYFYWYRQILGQKVEFLVSFYNNEISEKSEIFDDQFSVERPDGSNFTLKIRSTKLEDSAMYFCASSEAGGPAGELFFGEGSRLTVL.

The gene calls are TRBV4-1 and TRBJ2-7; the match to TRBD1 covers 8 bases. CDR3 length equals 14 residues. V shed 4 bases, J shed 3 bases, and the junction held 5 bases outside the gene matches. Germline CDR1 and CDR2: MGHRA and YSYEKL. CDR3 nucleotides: TGCGCCAGCAGCCTCGTCACAGGGGGCTACGAGCAGTACTTC. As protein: CASSLVTGGYEQYF.

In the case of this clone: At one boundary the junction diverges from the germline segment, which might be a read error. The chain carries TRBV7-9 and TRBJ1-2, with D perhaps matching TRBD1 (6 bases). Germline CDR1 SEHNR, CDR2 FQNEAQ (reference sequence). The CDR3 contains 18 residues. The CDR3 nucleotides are TGTTCCAGCAGCCAAGGCGCCATCGGGAGGGGGTCTAACTATGGCTACACCTTC. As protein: CSSSQGAIGRGSNYGYTF.

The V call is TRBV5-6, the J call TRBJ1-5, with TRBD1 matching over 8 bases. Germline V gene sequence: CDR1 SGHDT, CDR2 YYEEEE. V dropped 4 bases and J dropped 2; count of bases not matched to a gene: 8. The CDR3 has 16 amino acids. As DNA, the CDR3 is TGTGCCAGCAGCGCGACAGGGGAGTGGGGCAATCAGCCCCAGCATTTT. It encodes CASSATGEWGNQPQHF.